This T cell receptor (beta chain) was documented in a study of beta chain features in type 1 diabetes. Whole-study findings and limits: Unsettled here was the matter of whether HLA type influences TCRB rearrangement. When Type 1 diabetes patients were examined, their TCRB CDR3s proved moderately but significantly shorter in all four CD4+ subsets. More deletions and fewer insertions at VDJ junctions were found in patients with type 1 diabetes. It was among patients, rather than healthy donors, that naive, central memory and Treg TCRB repertoires appeared more similar.

Expressed TCRB transcripts were sequenced after all isolated RNA was converted to cDNA. Libraries were prepared by immunoSEQ multiplex PCR; TCRdb keeps only in-frame clonotypes and omits some of them. The table records 640,000 or so clones, around 15% of them present only once. As concerns this clone: As yet, its antigen is unknown.

Specimen: naive CD4+ T cells from blood. This TCR was recovered from a man younger than 30 with type 1 diabetes.

CDR3 residues: CASSVYLPGDEQFF. DNA for the CDR3: TGTGCCAGCAGTGTTTATCTGCCAGGGGATGAGCAGTTCTTC. The rearrangement joins TRBV2 to TRBJ2-1; TRBD1 might be the D (6 bases). Germline V gene sequence: CDR1 SNHLY, CDR2 FYNNEI. This CDR3 has 14 amino acids. Trimming removed 4 bases from V and 8 bases from J, with 15 bases in between. The whole variable domain, filled in from reference TRBV2 and TRBJ2-1, reads EPEVTQTPSHQVTQMGQEVILRCVPISNHLYFYWYRQILGQKVEFLVSFYNNEISEKSEIFDDQFSVERPDGSNFTLKIRSTKLEDSAMYFCASSVYLPGDEQFFGPGTRLTVL.